Detailed here is one TCR beta chain. Amplification used 60 Vbeta primers and 13 Jbeta primers. Some clones are missing from TCRdb's copy, which holds only in-frame ones; the method was immunoSEQ multiplex PCR. Of around 36,000 clones listed, roughly 81% are singletons. The sample belongs to a study of cytomegalovirus exposure and HLA in healthy donors. Deletions cut 1 base from V and 2 bases from J, with 10 bases between. Germline CDR1 is MGHDK and CDR2 is SYGVNS. The CDR3 sequence is 15 residues long. The sample consisted of PBMCs. The chain recombines TRBV25-1 with TRBJ2-3; tentatively, D is TRBD2 (5 bases). The TCR comes from a woman between 40 and 55 years old in good health and CMV-seronegative. The CDR3 sequence: CASSEFRRNTDTQYF. The DNA of the CDR3 is TGTGCCAGCAGTGAATTTCGGAGGAACACAGATACGCAGTATTTT.